This paragraph reports one TCR beta chain. Its antigen remains unknown. The junction departs from the called germline gene at one end, perhaps through a read error. The library came from three nested PCR rounds adapted from ARM-PCR protocols. TCRdb re-called the multiplex PCR reads with MiXCR, one entry per CDR3 protein. The data contain 60,000 to 90,000 distinct CDR3 sequences, 77% of them singletons. Germline loops: CDR1 MNHEY, CDR2 SVGEGT. The CDR3 runs 15 residues. No cell sorting was done before RNA was extracted from the tissue. The source of the sample is a study of tumor and adjacent non-tumor tissue in lung cancer. Study-wide background: Some 3.9 million productive TCRbeta reads were obtained per sample on average.

General study findings and limits: Significantly higher TCR diversity was found in tumor than normal lung.

This TCR was recovered from a woman aged 45-59 years with non-small cell lung cancer. Specimen: lung tumor tissue. This chain links TRBV6-2 or TRBV6-3 with TRBJ2-7; D may match TRBD1 or TRBD2 (5 bases each). The CDR3 coding sequence is TGTGCCAGCAGTTACGAGGGAACAGGAGCCTACGGGCAGTACTTC. It is translated as CASSYEGTGAYGQYF.